This T cell receptor beta chain was found in a study of blood T cell repertoires in COVID-19. Study-wide background: Both acute and convalescent COVID-19 samples were obtained from the United States, Italy and Spain. Nucleic acid was either cDNA or gDNA, and it came from T cells, B-cell-depleted T cells, or PBMCs.

Germline CDR1 reads LGHNA; CDR2 reads YSLEER. There are 18 residues in the CDR3. The trim removed 0 bases at V and 2 bases at J, leaving 7 bases unmatched. Original data processing: From reference gene primer amplification, estimates of nucleated cell counts were derived. Method: immunoSEQ multiplex PCR; TCRdb's copy keeps in-frame clones and lacks some. Clone size and V and J calls were adopted from that table, with D and trimming inferred from the DNA. The table includes 150,000 to 200,000 clones, 88% detected once. The sequencing input was peripheral blood. The receptor was isolated from a human donor in a cohort sampled during active COVID-19. This chain joins TRBV4-3 and TRBJ2-6, with 7 bases identical to TRBD1. This CDR3 reads CASSQERQGVAGANVLTF. CDR3 bases: TGCGCCAGCAGCCAAGAACGCCAGGGGGTAGCTGGGGCCAACGTCCTGACTTTC.